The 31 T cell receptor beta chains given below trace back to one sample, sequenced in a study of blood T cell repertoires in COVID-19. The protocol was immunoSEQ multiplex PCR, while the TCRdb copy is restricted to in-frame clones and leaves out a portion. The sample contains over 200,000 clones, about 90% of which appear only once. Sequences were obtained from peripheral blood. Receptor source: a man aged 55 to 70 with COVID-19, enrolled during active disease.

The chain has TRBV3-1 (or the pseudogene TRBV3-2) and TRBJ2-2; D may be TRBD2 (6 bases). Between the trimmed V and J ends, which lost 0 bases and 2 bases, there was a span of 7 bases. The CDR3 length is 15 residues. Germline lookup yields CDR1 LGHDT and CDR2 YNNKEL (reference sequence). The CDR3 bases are TGTGCCAGCAGCCAAGAGGGGGGAAACACCGGGGAGCTGTTTTTT. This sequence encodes CASSQEGGNTGELFF.

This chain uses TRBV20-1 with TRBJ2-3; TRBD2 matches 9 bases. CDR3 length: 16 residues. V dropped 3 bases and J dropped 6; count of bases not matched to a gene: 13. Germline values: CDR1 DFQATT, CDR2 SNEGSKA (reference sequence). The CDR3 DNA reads TGCAGTGCTAGTGACGGACTAGCGCCCTCACAGGATACGCAGTATTTT. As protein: CSASDGLAPSQDTQYF.

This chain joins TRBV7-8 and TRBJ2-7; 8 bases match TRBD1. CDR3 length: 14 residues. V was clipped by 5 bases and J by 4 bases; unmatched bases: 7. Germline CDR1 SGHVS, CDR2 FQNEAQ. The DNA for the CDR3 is TGTGCCAGCAGCACCCGGACAGGGTCGTACGAGCAGTACTTC. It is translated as CASSTRTGSYEQYF.

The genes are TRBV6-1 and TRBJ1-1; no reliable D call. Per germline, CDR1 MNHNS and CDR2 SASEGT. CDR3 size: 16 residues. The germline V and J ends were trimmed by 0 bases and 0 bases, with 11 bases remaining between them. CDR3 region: CASSEALPSMNTEAFF. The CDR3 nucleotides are TGTGCCAGCAGTGAAGCGTTGCCCAGTATGAACACTGAAGCTTTCTTT.

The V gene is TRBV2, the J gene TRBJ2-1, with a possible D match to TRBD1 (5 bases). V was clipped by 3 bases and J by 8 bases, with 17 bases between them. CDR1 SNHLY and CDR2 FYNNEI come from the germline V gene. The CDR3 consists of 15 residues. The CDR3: CASSDGQGSYHEQFF. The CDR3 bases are TGTGCCAGCAGTGATGGGCAGGGCTCTTACCATGAGCAGTTCTTC.

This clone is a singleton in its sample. The CDR3 is CASGWTSGGTDTQYF. CDR3 in DNA: TGTGCCAGCGGTTGGACTAGCGGAGGCACAGATACGCAGTATTTT. This rearrangement joins TRBV25-1 to TRBJ2-3; 10 bases are shared with TRBD2. V trimming: 8 bases; J trimming: 1 base; junction bases outside the gene matches: 6. CDR3 length equals 15 residues. Germline values: CDR1 MGHDK, CDR2 SYGVNS.

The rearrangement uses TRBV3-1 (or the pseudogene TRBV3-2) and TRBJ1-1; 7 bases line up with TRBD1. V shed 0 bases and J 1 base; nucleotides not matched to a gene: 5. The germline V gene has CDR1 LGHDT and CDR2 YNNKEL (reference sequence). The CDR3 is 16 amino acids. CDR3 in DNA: TGTGCCAGCAGCCAAGATTGGACAGGCCGGAACACTGAAGCTTTCTTT. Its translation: CASSQDWTGRNTEAFF.

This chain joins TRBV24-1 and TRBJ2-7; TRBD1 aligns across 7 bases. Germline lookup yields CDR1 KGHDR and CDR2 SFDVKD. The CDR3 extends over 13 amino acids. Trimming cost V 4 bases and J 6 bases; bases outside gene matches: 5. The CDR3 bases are TGTGCCACCAGTGAAATAGCAGGGGGCGAGCAGTACTTC. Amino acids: CATSEIAGGEQYF.

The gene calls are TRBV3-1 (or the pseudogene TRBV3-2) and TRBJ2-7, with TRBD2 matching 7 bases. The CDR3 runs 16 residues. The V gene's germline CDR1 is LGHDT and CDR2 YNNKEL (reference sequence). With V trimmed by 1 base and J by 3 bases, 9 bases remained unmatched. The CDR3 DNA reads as TGTGCCAGCAGCCAAGGTCTGCCTAGCGGTAACTACGAGCAGTACTTC. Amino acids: CASSQGLPSGNYEQYF.

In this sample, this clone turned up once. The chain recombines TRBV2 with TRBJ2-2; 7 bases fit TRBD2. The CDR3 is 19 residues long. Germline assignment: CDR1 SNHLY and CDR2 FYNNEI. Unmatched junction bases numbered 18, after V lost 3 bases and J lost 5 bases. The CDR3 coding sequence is TGTGCCAGCAGTGATCGTTACGGGGGGACGCTGCGGAGAACCGGGGAGCTGTTTTTT. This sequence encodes CASSDRYGGTLRRTGELFF.

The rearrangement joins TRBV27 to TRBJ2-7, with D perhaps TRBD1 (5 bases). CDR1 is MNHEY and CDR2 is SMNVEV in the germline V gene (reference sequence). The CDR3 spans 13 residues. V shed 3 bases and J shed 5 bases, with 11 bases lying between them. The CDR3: CASSFRPRDEQYF. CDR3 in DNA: TGTGCCAGCAGTTTTCGACCCAGGGACGAGCAGTACTTC.

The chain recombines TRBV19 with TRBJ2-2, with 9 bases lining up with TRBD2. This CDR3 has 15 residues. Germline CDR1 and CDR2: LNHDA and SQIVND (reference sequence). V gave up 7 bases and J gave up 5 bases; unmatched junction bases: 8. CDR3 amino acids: CASNELAGATGELFF. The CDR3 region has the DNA TGTGCCAGTAATGAATTAGCGGGGGCGACCGGGGAGCTGTTTTTT.

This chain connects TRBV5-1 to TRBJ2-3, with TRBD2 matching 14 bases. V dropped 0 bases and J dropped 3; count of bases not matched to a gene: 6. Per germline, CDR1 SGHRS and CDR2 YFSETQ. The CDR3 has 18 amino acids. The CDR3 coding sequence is TGCGCCAGCAGCTTGGCCCTCGGACTAGCGGGGGGAACAGATACGCAGTATTTT. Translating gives CASSLALGLAGGTDTQYF. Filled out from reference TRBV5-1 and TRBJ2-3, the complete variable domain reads KAGVTQTPRYLIKTRGQQVTLSCSPISGHRSVSWYQQTPGQGLQFLFEYFSETQRNKGNFPGRFSGRQFSNSRSEMNVSTLELGDSALYLCASSLALGLAGGTDTQYFGPGTRLTVL.

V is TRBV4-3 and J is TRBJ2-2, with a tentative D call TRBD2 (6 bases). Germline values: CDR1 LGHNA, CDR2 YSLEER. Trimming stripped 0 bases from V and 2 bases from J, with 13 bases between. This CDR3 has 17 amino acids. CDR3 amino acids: CASSQEPDGSNTGELFF. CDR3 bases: TGCGCCAGCAGCCAAGAACCTGACGGGAGTAACACCGGGGAGCTGTTTTTT.

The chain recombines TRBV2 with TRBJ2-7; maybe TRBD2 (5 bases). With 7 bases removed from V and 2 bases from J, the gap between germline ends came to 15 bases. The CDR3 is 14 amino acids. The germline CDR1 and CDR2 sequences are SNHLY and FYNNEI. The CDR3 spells CASKEEQRAYEQYF. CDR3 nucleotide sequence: TGTGCCAGCAAGGAGGAACAGAGAGCCTACGAGCAGTACTTC.

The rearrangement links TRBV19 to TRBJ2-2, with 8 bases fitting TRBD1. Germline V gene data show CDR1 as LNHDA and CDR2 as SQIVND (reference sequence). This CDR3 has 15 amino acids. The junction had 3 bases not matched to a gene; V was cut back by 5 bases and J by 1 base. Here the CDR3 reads CASSSGTGNTGELFF. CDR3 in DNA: TGTGCCAGTAGTTCCGGGACAGGGAACACCGGGGAGCTGTTTTTT.

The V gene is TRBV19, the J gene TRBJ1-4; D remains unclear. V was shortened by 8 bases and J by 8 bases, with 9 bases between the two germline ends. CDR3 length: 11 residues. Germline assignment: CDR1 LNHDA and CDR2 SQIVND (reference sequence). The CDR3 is CASRGSEKLFF. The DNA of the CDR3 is TGTGCCAGTCGCGGGAGCGAAAAACTGTTTTTT.

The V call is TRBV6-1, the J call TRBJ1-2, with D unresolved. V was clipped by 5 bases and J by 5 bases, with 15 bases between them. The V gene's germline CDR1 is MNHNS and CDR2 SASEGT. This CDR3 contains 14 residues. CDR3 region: CASSMQTARYGYTF. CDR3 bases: TGTGCCAGCAGTATGCAGACGGCGAGGTATGGCTACACCTTC.

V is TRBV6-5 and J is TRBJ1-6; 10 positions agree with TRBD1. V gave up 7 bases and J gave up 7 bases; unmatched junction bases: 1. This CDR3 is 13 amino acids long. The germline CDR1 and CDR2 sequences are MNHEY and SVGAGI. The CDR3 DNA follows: TGTGCCAGCAAGGGACAGGGGAATTCACCCCTCCACTTT. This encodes CASKGQGNSPLHF.

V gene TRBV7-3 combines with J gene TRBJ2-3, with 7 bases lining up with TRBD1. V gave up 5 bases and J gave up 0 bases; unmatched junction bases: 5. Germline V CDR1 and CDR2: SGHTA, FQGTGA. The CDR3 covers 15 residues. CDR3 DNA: TGTGCCAGCAGCCGTACAGGGGCTAGCACAGATACGCAGTATTTT. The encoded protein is CASSRTGASTDTQYF.

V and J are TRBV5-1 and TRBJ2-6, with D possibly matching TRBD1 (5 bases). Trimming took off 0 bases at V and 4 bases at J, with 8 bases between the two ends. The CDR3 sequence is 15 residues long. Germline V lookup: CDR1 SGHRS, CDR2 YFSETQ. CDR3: CASSLEQVGANVLTF. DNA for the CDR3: TGCGCCAGCAGCTTGGAACAGGTGGGGGCCAACGTCCTGACTTTC.

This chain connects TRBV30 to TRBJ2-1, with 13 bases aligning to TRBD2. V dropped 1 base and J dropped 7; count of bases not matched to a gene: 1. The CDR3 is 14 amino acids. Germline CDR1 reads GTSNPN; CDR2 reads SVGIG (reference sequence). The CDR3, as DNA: TGTGCCTGGAGTGCGGGACTAGCGGGGAATGAGCAGTTCTTC. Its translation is CAWSAGLAGNEQFF.

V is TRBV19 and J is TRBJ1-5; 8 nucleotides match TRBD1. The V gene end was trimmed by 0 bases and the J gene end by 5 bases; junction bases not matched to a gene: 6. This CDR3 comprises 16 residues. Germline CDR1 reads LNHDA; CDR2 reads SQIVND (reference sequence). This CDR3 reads CASSIEGQGLYQPQHF. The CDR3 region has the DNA TGTGCCAGTAGTATAGAAGGACAGGGTCTGTATCAGCCCCAGCATTTT.

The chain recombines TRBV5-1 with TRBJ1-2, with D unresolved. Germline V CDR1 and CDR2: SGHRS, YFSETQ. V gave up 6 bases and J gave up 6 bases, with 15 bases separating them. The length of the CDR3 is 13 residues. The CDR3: CASKIGEVNGYTF. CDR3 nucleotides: TGCGCCAGCAAAATTGGGGAGGTGAATGGCTACACCTTC.

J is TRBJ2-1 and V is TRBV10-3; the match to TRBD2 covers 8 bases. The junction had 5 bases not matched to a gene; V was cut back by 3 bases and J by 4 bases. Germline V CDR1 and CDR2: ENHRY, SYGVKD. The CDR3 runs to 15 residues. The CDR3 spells CAISEAGAAYNEQFF. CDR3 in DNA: TGTGCCATCAGTGAAGCGGGAGCGGCATACAATGAGCAGTTCTTC.

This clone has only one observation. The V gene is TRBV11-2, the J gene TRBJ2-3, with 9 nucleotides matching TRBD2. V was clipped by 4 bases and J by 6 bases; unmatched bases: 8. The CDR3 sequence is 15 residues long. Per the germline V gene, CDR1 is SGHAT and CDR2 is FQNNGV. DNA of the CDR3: TGTGCCAGCAGCTCACCCGGGACTAGCTTTGATACGCAGTATTTT. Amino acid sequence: CASSSPGTSFDTQYF. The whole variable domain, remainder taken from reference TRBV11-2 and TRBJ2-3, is EAGVAQSPRYKIIEKRQSVAFWCNPISGHATLYWYQQILGQGPKLLIQFQNNGVVDDSQLPKDRFSAERLKGVDSTLKIQPAKLEDSAVYLCASSSPGTSFDTQYFGPGTRLTVL.

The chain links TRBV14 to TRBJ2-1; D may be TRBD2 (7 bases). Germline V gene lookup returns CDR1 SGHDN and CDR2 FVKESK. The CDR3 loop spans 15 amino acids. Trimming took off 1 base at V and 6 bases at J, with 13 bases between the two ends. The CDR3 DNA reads TGTGCCAGCAGCCAAGTGGGGGGGCGGGTCAATGAGCAGTTCTTC. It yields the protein CASSQVGGRVNEQFF.

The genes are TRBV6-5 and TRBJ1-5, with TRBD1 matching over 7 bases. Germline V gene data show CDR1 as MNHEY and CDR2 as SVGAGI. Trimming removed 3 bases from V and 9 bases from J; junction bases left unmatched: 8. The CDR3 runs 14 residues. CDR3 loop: CASSYTGVGGPQHF. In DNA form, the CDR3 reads TGTGCCAGCAGTTATACAGGGGTGGGGGGGCCCCAGCATTTT.

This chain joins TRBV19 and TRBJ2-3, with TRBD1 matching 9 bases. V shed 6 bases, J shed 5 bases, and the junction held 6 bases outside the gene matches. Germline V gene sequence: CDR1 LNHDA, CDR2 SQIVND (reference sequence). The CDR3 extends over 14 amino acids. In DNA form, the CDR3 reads TGTGCCAGTAGGGACAGGGGAGTAGGAGATACGCAGTATTTT. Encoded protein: CASRDRGVGDTQYF.

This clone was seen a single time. DNA of the CDR3: TGTGCCAGCAGTTACTCAACTCGGGAGACCTACGAGCAGTACTTC. The encoded protein is CASSYSTRETYEQYF. This sequence joins TRBV6-5 and TRBJ2-7; a weak D match, TRBD2 (6 bases). CDR3 length: 15 amino acids. V dropped 0 bases and J dropped 2 bases, with 11 bases sitting between them. Germline CDR1 reads MNHEY; CDR2 reads SVGAGI.

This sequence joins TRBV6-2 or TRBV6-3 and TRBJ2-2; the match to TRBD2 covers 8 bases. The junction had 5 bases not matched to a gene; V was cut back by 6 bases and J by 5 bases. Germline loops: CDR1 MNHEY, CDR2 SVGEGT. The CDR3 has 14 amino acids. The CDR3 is CASSKGLGTGELFF. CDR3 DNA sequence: TGTGCCAGCAGCAAGGGACTAGGGACCGGGGAGCTGTTTTTT.